The 30 T cell receptor beta chains in this list originate from one sample, sequenced in a study of OX40 agonist ivuxolimab in advanced cancers. Here immunoSEQ multiplex PCR was the method, and the copy in TCRdb shows in-frame clones only, minus some. The sample holds roughly 87,000 clones; around 90% are singletons and the top ten take more than 0.6%. The sample consisted of CD4+ or CD8+ T cells sorted from blood, taken in a trial of the OX40 agonist ivuxolimab. The receptors were gathered from an adult with an advanced solid tumor such as melanoma, head and neck, liver or kidney cancer.

This chain connects TRBV19 to TRBJ2-7, with D perhaps TRBD1 (6 bases). The CDR3 contains 11 residues. The germline CDR1 and CDR2 sequences are LNHDA and SQIVND (reference sequence). V lost 7 bases, J lost 2 bases, and 6 bases lay in between. The CDR3 nucleotides read TGTGCCAGTACAGGGGCCTACGAGCAGTACTTC. Translation: CASTGAYEQYF.

The V and J genes are TRBV25-1 and TRBJ2-3; D remains unclear. Germline CDR1 is MGHDK and CDR2 is SYGVNS. V gave up 5 bases and J gave up 3 bases, with 12 bases separating them. The CDR3 spans 14 residues. CDR3 residues: CASSPELWTDTQYF. CDR3 nucleotide sequence: TGTGCCAGCAGTCCGGAGCTCTGGACAGATACGCAGTATTTT.

The genes are TRBV5-1 and TRBJ1-2, with D unclear. CDR1 SGHRS and CDR2 YFSETQ come from the germline V gene. This CDR3 region has 14 residues. The ends were cut back, 5 bases at V and 0 bases at J, with 11 bases in the middle. CDR3 nucleotides: TGCGCCAGCAGTGACGGACTTTCTAACTATGGCTACACCTTC. It encodes CASSDGLSNYGYTF.

The chain recombines TRBV29-1 with TRBJ1-2; D is perhaps TRBD1 (5 bases). V lost 0 bases and J lost 7, with 12 bases in between. Germline CDR1 SQVTM, CDR2 ANQGSEA. The CDR3 has 13 amino acids. As DNA, the CDR3 is TGCAGCGTTGAAGATCTCGGTGGGGCTGGCTACACCTTC. Protein sequence: CSVEDLGGAGYTF.

This clone appeared a single time. J is TRBJ1-2 and V is TRBV6-1; D gene ambiguous. In germline, CDR1 is MNHNS, CDR2 SASEGT. CDR3 length equals 13 residues. V lost 0 bases, J lost 8 bases, and 10 bases lay in between. For the CDR3, the DNA is TGTGCCAGCAGTGAAGCGACCACGGGGGGCTACACCTTC. Translation: CASSEATTGGYTF.

This clone appeared once. The chain is built from TRBV7-2 and TRBJ2-5; 9 positions agree with TRBD1. Germline V gene data show CDR1 as SGHTA and CDR2 as FQGNSA. The CDR3 spans 18 residues. Losses at the gene ends were 5 bases for V and 5 bases for J; bases not matched to a gene: 18. CDR3 sequence: CASSLYSLHTGTGETQYF. The CDR3 DNA reads as TGTGCCAGCAGCCTATACTCCCTTCATACCGGGACAGGGGAGACCCAGTACTTC.

This chain joins TRBV4-3 and TRBJ2-3; 10 bases are a match to TRBD2. This CDR3 region has 16 residues. Looked up from germline, CDR1 is LGHNA and CDR2 is YSLEER. The V segment lost 0 bases and the J segment 0 bases; nucleotides outside the gene matches: 0. CDR3 sequence reads: CASSQETSGSTDTQYF. The CDR3 region has the DNA TGCGCCAGCAGCCAAGAGACTAGCGGGAGCACAGATACGCAGTATTTT.

The gene calls are TRBV29-1 and TRBJ1-2; the match to TRBD1 covers 7 bases. V shed 6 bases, J shed 8 bases, and the junction held 9 bases outside the gene matches. Germline V CDR1 and CDR2: SQVTM, ANQGSEA. The CDR3 sequence is 12 residues long. The CDR3 loop reads CSVAGTVEGYTF. CDR3 bases: TGCAGCGTCGCCGGGACAGTTGAAGGCTACACCTTC.

The chain joins TRBV30 to TRBJ2-3; 10 bases align to TRBD2. This CDR3 is 14 amino acids long. V lost 6 bases to trimming and J lost 1 base; unmatched junction nucleotides: 4. Per germline, CDR1 GTSNPN and CDR2 SVGIG (reference sequence). CDR3 sequence (DNA): TGTGCCTGTCGCGGGACTAGCGGCACAGATACGCAGTATTTT. This gives the protein CACRGTSGTDTQYF.

The chain employs TRBV5-1 and TRBJ2-3; 7 positions agree with TRBD2. The CDR3 is 15 amino acids. The germline V gene encodes CDR1 SGHRS and CDR2 YFSETQ. V dropped 2 bases and J dropped 4; count of bases not matched to a gene: 7. The CDR3 nucleotides are TGCGCCAGCAGCTTCAGCGGGAACGGCGCAGATACGCAGTATTTT. Translating gives CASSFSGNGADTQYF.

The chain links TRBV5-1 to TRBJ1-5; tentative D call: TRBD1 (5 bases). Germline V lookup: CDR1 SGHRS, CDR2 YFSETQ. V lost 3 bases and J 1 base, leaving 11 bases between the germline ends. This CDR3 spans 15 amino acids. Here the CDR3 DNA reads TGCGCCAGCAGCTGGGGGACGGGGAGCAATCAGCCCCAGCATTTT. Residues: CASSWGTGSNQPQHF.

The chain uses TRBV13 and TRBJ2-1; TRBD1 might be the D (5 bases). The CDR3 contains 15 residues. Germline CDR1 and CDR2: PRHDT and FYEKMQ (reference sequence). Trimming removed 0 bases at V and 0 bases at J, with 6 bases between. The CDR3 loop is CASSLGRVSYNEQFF. The CDR3 region has the DNA TGTGCCAGCAGCTTAGGCAGGGTCTCCTACAATGAGCAGTTCTTC.

This clone was detected only a few times. The V gene is TRBV7-8, the J gene TRBJ1-2; TRBD1 might be the D (6 bases). Germline V gene sequence: CDR1 SGHVS, CDR2 FQNEAQ. The CDR3 covers 15 residues. Deletions cut 1 base from V and 2 bases from J, with 11 bases between. CDR3 protein: CASSLVGQGNYGYTF. The CDR3 coding sequence is TGTGCCAGCAGCTTAGTAGGGCAGGGGAACTATGGCTACACCTTC.

The DNA for the CDR3 is TGTGCCAGCTCACTAGGGACCCCCACAGATACGCAGTATTTT. Its translation: CASSLGTPTDTQYF. The chain carries TRBV18 and TRBJ2-3, with D perhaps assigned TRBD1 or TRBD2 (5 bases each). V was shortened by 4 bases and J by 2 bases, with 10 bases between the two germline ends. Germline-derived CDR1 and CDR2 are KGHSH and LQKENI. This CDR3 region has 14 residues. Full variable domain (remainder filled in from reference TRBV18 and TRBJ2-3): NAGVMQNPRHLVRRRGQEARLRCSPMKGHSHVYWYRQLPEEGLKFMVYLQKENIIDESGMPKERFSAEFPKEGPSILRIQQVVRGDSAAYFCASSLGTPTDTQYFGPGTRLTVL.

The chain carries TRBV5-1 and TRBJ2-3, with D maybe TRBD1 (6 bases). The V and J ends lost 5 bases and 2 bases respectively, with 12 bases between them. This CDR3 comprises 14 residues. Germline CDR1 is SGHRS and CDR2 is YFSETQ. The chain's CDR3 is CASRSGQNTDTQYF. CDR3 nucleotides: TGCGCCAGCAGATCCGGACAGAACACAGATACGCAGTATTTT.

The chain carries TRBV28 and TRBJ1-1; D is unclear. Germline CDR1 is MDHEN and CDR2 is SYDVKM. The V gene lost 2 bases and the J gene lost 5 bases, with 6 bases spanning the gap. The CDR3 sequence is 12 residues long. The CDR3 loop reads CASSLKGTEAFF. Written as DNA, the CDR3 is TGTGCCAGCAGTTTAAAGGGAACTGAAGCTTTCTTT.

The rearrangement joins TRBV5-4 to TRBJ1-2, with a tentative D call TRBD1 (6 bases). The length of the CDR3 is 17 residues. V was trimmed by 0 bases and J by 7 bases, leaving 22 bases between them. The germline V gene has CDR1 SGHNT and CDR2 YYREEE (reference sequence). The CDR3 here is CASSLAAGGAMISGYTF. The CDR3 DNA reads as TGTGCCAGCAGCTTGGCGGCCGGGGGGGCAATGATCTCTGGCTACACCTTC.

The chain joins TRBV27 to TRBJ1-2; D gene uncertain. With 8 bases removed from V and 8 bases from J, the gap between germline ends came to 18 bases. CDR3 size: 13 residues. The V gene's germline CDR1 is MNHEY and CDR2 SMNVEV (reference sequence). In DNA, the CDR3 is TGTGCCAGCTTTTCCCCGAGGGTTGACGGCTACACCTTC. Protein sequence: CASFSPRVDGYTF.

Turning to this clone: Compared with germline, one end of the junction differs, possibly owing to a read error. V usage is TRBV18 and J usage is TRBJ1-2; 8 bases are shared with TRBD1. Per germline, CDR1 KGHSH and CDR2 LQKENI. CDR3 length: 14 residues. The CDR3 DNA is TGTGCCAGCTCGCCACAGGGGGGAGATTATGGCTACACCTTC. It codes for CASSPQGGDYGYTF.

V is TRBV4-3 and J is TRBJ2-2, with 12 positions matching TRBD2. With 1 base clipped from V and 5 bases from J, the junction kept 14 bases outside the gene matches. The CDR3 is 20 amino acids. Germline V gene sequence: CDR1 LGHNA, CDR2 YSLEER. CDR3 loop: CASSQGGTSGRFGGTGELFF. DNA for the CDR3: TGCGCCAGCAGCCAAGGGGGTACTAGCGGGAGGTTCGGGGGAACCGGGGAGCTGTTTTTT.

This clone was found a few times. J is TRBJ1-4 and V is TRBV5-6; D unresolved. The CDR3 loop spans 15 amino acids. The V gene lost 0 bases and the J gene lost 7 bases, with 13 bases spanning the gap. Germline V gene data show CDR1 as SGHDT and CDR2 as YYEEEE. In DNA, the CDR3 is TGTGCCAGCAGCTTGGGGGTAGGGTTGGGTGAAAAACTGTTTTTT. Encoded protein: CASSLGVGLGEKLFF.

This CDR3 reads CASSPVAGVYNEQFF. The CDR3, as DNA: TGTGCCAGCAGCCCCGTGGCAGGAGTCTACAATGAGCAGTTCTTC. The chain uses TRBV9 and TRBJ2-1; D not certain. The CDR3 is 15 residues long. CDR1 and CDR2 (germline): SGDLS, YYNGEE. With 4 bases removed from V and 3 bases from J, the gap between germline ends came to 14 bases.

V and J are TRBV5-1 and TRBJ2-7; perhaps TRBD2 as D (6 bases). V dropped 4 bases and J dropped 4 bases, with 21 bases sitting between them. Germline CDR1 is SGHRS and CDR2 is YFSETQ. CDR3 length equals 16 residues. The CDR3 is CASSPPLTGEWYEQYF. For the CDR3, the DNA is TGCGCCAGCAGCCCTCCTTTGACGGGGGAGTGGTACGAGCAGTACTTC. The whole variable domain, filled in from reference TRBV5-1 and TRBJ2-7, reads KAGVTQTPRYLIKTRGQQVTLSCSPISGHRSVSWYQQTPGQGLQFLFEYFSETQRNKGNFPGRFSGRQFSNSRSEMNVSTLELGDSALYLCASSPPLTGEWYEQYFGPGTRLTVT.

This chain connects TRBV7-2 to TRBJ2-1; tentatively, D is TRBD2 (6 bases). V shed 5 bases and J shed 7 bases, with 15 bases lying between them. The germline CDR1 and CDR2 sequences are SGHTA and FQGNSA. The CDR3 consists of 14 residues. CDR3 DNA: TGTGCCAGCAGCCCCTTTTGGGGGGTTAATGAGCAGTTCTTC. The encoded protein is CASSPFWGVNEQFF.

V and J are TRBV5-1 and TRBJ1-5; 9 nucleotides agree with TRBD1. From germline, CDR1 is SGHRS and CDR2 YFSETQ. The junction had 4 bases not matched to a gene; V was cut back by 5 bases and J by 4 bases. This CDR3 spans 14 amino acids. Here the CDR3 reads CASRPDRGNQPQHF. As DNA, the CDR3 is TGCGCCAGCAGACCCGACAGGGGGAATCAGCCCCAGCATTTT.

V usage is TRBV6-6 and J usage is TRBJ2-1, with D possibly being TRBD2 (6 bases). Trimming stripped 0 bases from V and 10 bases from J, with 10 bases between. There are 13 residues in the CDR3. The germline CDR1 and CDR2 sequences are MNHNY and SVGAGI (reference sequence). The CDR3 loop is CASSYSLGGEQFF. CDR3 sequence (DNA): TGTGCCAGCAGTTACTCGCTGGGGGGAGAGCAGTTCTTC.

V and J are TRBV28 and TRBJ1-2, with a tentative D call TRBD1 (6 bases). CDR1 is MDHEN and CDR2 is SYDVKM in the germline V gene. With 6 bases removed from V and 2 bases from J, the gap between germline ends came to 10 bases. The length of the CDR3 is 13 residues. The chain's CDR3 is CASSLGQNYGYTF. In DNA, the CDR3 is TGTGCCAGCAGCCTTGGACAGAACTATGGCTACACCTTC.

This clone is a singleton in its sample. The chain uses TRBV5-8 and TRBJ1-4; D might be TRBD1 (6 bases). Germline V gene data show CDR1 as SGHTS and CDR2 as YDEGEE. This CDR3 contains 14 residues. V lost 4 bases, J lost 8 bases, and 15 bases lay in between. CDR3: CASSHPRTAEKLFF. DNA for the CDR3: TGTGCCAGCAGCCACCCACGGACAGCCGAAAAACTGTTTTTT.

This sequence joins TRBV6-5 and TRBJ2-1; the match to TRBD2 covers 15 bases. Germline V gene lookup returns CDR1 MNHEY and CDR2 SVGAGI. Trimming removed 2 bases from V and 9 bases from J; junction bases left unmatched: 2. The CDR3 runs 15 residues. The DNA for the CDR3 is TGTGCCAGCAGTTACGGGACTAGCGGGGGGTTTGAGCAGTTCTTC. Protein: CASSYGTSGGFEQFF.

The rearrangement uses TRBV30 and TRBJ1-2, with 7 nucleotides matching TRBD1. Germline CDR1 reads GTSNPN; CDR2 reads SVGIG (reference sequence). The CDR3 has 14 residues. V lost 3 bases, J lost 2 bases, and 6 bases stayed unmatched. The CDR3 DNA follows: TGTGCCTGGAGCCGACAGGGACTCAACTATGGCTACACCTTC. It yields the protein CAWSRQGLNYGYTF. The entire variable domain, with the rest obtained from reference TRBV30 and TRBJ1-2, is as follows: SQTIHQWPATLVQPVGSPLSLECTVEGTSNPNLYWYRQAAGRGLQLLFYSVGIGQISSEVPQNLSASRPQDRQFILSSKKLLLSDSGFYLCAWSRQGLNYGYTFGSGTRLTVV.